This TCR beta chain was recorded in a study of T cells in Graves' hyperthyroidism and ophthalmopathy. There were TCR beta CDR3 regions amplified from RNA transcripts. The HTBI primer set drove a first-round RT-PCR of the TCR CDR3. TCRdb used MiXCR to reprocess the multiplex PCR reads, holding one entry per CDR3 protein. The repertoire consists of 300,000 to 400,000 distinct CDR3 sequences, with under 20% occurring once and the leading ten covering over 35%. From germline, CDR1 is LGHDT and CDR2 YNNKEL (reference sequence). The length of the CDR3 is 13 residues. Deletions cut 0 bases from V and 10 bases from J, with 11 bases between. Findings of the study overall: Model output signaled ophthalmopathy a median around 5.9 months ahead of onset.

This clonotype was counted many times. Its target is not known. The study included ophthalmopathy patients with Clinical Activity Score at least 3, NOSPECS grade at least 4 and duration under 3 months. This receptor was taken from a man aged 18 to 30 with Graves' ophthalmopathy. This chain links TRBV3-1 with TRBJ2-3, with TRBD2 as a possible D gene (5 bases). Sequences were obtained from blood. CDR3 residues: CASSQDNGLAQYF. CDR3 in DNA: TGTGCCAGCAGCCAAGATAACGGACTTGCGCAGTATTTT.